Listed below are T cell receptor beta chains from one sample, sequenced in a study of cytomegalovirus exposure and HLA in healthy donors. This table comes from immunoSEQ multiplex PCR, and its TCRdb copy is limited to in-frame clones, with some not included. The sample holds under 250,000 clones, under 90% seen once. The sample comprised PBMCs. The source of these receptors is a human donor in good health. The CDR3 runs from the conserved cysteine through the conserved F or W. The D gene is left open where the match is weak. Clone size is stated in some rows and not others, as once, few, many or a class when expanded.

V gene	J gene	D gene	clone size	CDR3 protein	CDR3 DNA
TRBV14	TRBJ2-1	NA	NA	CASSPRSGHYNEQFF	TGTGCCAGCAGCCCCCGGAGCGGCCACTACAATGAGCAGTTCTTC
TRBV7-9	TRBJ2-1	TRBD2	NA	CASQRNSGSSNEQFF	TGTGCCAGCCAAAGAAATAGCGGGAGTTCAAATGAGCAGTTCTTC
TRBV28	TRBJ1-1	TRBD1	NA	CASSLRPGQGAAEAFF	TGTGCCAGCAGTTTAAGACCGGGACAGGGGGCCGCTGAAGCTTTCTTT
TRBV15	TRBJ2-3	TRBD2	NA	CATSFGLAGGPGTDTQYF	TGTGCCACCAGTTTTGGACTAGCGGGAGGGCCGGGCACAGATACGCAGTATTTT
TRBV5-5	TRBJ2-3	NA	NA	CASSGQSTDTQYF	TGTGCCAGCAGCGGTCAGAGCACAGATACGCAGTATTTT
TRBV7-9	TRBJ2-1	NA	NA	CASSLGASPYNEQFF	TGTGCCAGCAGCTTAGGGGCTAGCCCTTACAATGAGCAGTTCTTC
TRBV5-1	TRBJ2-5	TRBD2	NA	CASSSGLAQETQYF	TGCGCCAGCAGCTCGGGACTAGCCCAAGAGACCCAGTACTTC
TRBV28	TRBJ1-5	NA	NA	CASSHPNRDSNQPQHF	TGTGCCAGCAGTCATCCTAACAGGGATAGCAATCAGCCCCAGCATTTT
TRBV6-4	TRBJ2-1	TRBD2	NA	CASSAGVAGEQFF	TGTGCCAGCAGTGCCGGGGTAGCGGGTGAGCAGTTCTTC
TRBV7-9	TRBJ1-1	TRBD1	NA	CASSPRQGAGTEAFF	TGTGCCAGCAGCCCGCGACAGGGGGCCGGAACTGAAGCTTTCTTT
TRBV9	TRBJ2-7	TRBD1	once	CASSVGDSPGYEQYF	TGTGCCAGCAGCGTCGGGGACAGCCCCGGCTACGAGCAGTACTTC
TRBV27	TRBJ1-1	NA	NA	CASSLSASTEAFF	TGTGCCAGCAGTTTATCAGCTAGCACTGAAGCTTTCTTT
TRBV7-6	TRBJ1-3	NA	NA	CASSLEWGRGSGNTIYF	TGTGCCAGCAGCTTGGAGTGGGGACGGGGGTCTGGAAACACCATATATTTT
TRBV5-1	TRBJ2-7	TRBD1	NA	CASSLSGGQNEQYF	TGCGCCAGCAGCCTCTCAGGGGGCCAAAACGAGCAGTACTTC